The 20 T cell receptor beta chains listed next were all sequenced from one sample in a study of early T cells in non-severe SARS-CoV-2 infection. MiXCR, run by TCRdb on the 5' RACE reads, gives a single entry per CDR3 protein. The sample consists of about 31,000 distinct CDR3 sequences, roughly 6% of them appearing once. The material sequenced was whole blood. The receptor set was obtained from an adult who was a healthcare worker with PCR-confirmed SARS-CoV-2 infection or an uninfected control (not recorded which).

This clonotype was seen many times. The chain couples TRBV12-3 or TRBV12-4 to TRBJ2-3; 8 bases fit TRBD1. After removal of 6 bases from V and 4 bases from J, the junction contained 15 bases not matched to a gene. This CDR3 region has 17 residues. The CDR3 loop reads CASRPSSGQGGPDTQYF. Here the CDR3 DNA reads TGTGCCAGCAGACCCTCTTCCGGACAGGGTGGCCCAGATACGCAGTATTTT.

This clonotype was seen ten or more times. This chain uses TRBV14 with TRBJ2-5; D is perhaps TRBD1 or TRBD2 (5 bases each). Trimming took 4 bases from V and 4 from J, leaving 19 bases between them. This CDR3 contains 16 residues. Germline V gene sequence: CDR1 SGHDN, CDR2 FVKESK. The CDR3 protein is CASSRTGTRRGETQYF. The CDR3 nucleotides are TGTGCCAGCAGCCGAACCGGGACCCGAAGGGGAGAGACCCAGTACTTC.

The table lists this clonotype with many counts. The rearrangement joins TRBV20-1 to TRBJ2-7; D unresolved. The CDR3 extends over 14 amino acids. Trimming stripped 1 base from V and 6 bases from J, with 16 bases between. Per germline, CDR1 DFQATT and CDR2 SNEGSKA (reference sequence). The CDR3 sequence is CSARAGQGRGEQYF. The CDR3 DNA reads TGCAGTGCTAGAGCTGGTCAAGGCCGAGGCGAGCAGTACTTC.

This clonotype was seen at least ten times. The rearrangement uses TRBV27 and TRBJ2-3, with D maybe TRBD2 (6 bases). Trimming left V 5 bases short and J 7 bases short, with 13 bases between. In germline, CDR1 is MNHEY, CDR2 SMNVEV (reference sequence). The CDR3 totals 13 residues. The chain's CDR3 is CASSIRAGYTQYF. The CDR3 DNA reads TGTGCCAGCAGTATTCGGGCGGGATATACGCAGTATTTT.

This clonotype was picked up many times. The chain uses TRBV3-1 and TRBJ1-1; D possibly corresponds to TRBD1 (5 bases). Trimming removed 5 bases from V and 2 bases from J, with 12 bases in between. The CDR3 sequence is 14 residues long. Looked up from germline, CDR1 is LGHDT and CDR2 is YNNKEL (reference sequence). As DNA, the CDR3 is TGTGCCAGCAGCTCCAGGGAGCTCAACACTGAAGCTTTCTTT. It is translated as CASSSRELNTEAFF.

In this sample, this clonotype turned up many times. The J gene is TRBJ2-7, the V gene TRBV10-3, with a tentative D call TRBD2 (6 bases). Trimming took off 10 bases at V and 0 bases at J, with 19 bases between the two ends. Germline V gene sequence: CDR1 ENHRY, CDR2 SYGVKD. This CDR3 comprises 15 residues. CDR3 nucleotide sequence: TGTGCCACTGCGGGGACTGGGACGAGCTCCTACGAGCAGTACTTC. Translating it yields CATAGTGTSSYEQYF.

This clonotype was found a few times. The V gene is TRBV2, the J gene TRBJ2-7; tentatively, D is TRBD1 (5 bases). Germline loops: CDR1 SNHLY, CDR2 FYNNEI. The CDR3 is made up of 13 amino acids. Trimming took 4 bases from V and 2 from J, leaving 9 bases between them. The CDR3, as DNA: TGTGCCAGCAGTGGAGACAGTCCCTACGAGCAGTACTTC. Protein sequence: CASSGDSPYEQYF.

This clonotype was picked up many times. The V gene is TRBV12-3 or TRBV12-4, the J gene TRBJ2-5; TRBD2 matches 8 bases. After removal of 7 bases from V and 3 bases from J, the junction contained 7 bases not matched to a gene. The CDR3 spans 14 residues. This chain's CDR3 is CASNNGAGEETQYF. The CDR3 bases are TGTGCCAGCAATAACGGAGCGGGAGAAGAGACCCAGTACTTC.

This clonotype was seen many times. V is TRBV3-1 and J is TRBJ1-5; D not certain. Germline CDR1 LGHDT, CDR2 YNNKEL (reference sequence). The CDR3 is 13 residues long. Trimming left V 0 bases short and J 8 bases short, with 8 bases between. The CDR3 is CASSQDSLKPQHF. The CDR3 DNA sequence: TGTGCCAGCAGCCAAGATTCCCTGAAGCCCCAGCATTTT.

This clonotype was observed a few times. The chain has TRBV12-3 or TRBV12-4 and TRBJ1-1; D is uncertain. Trimming took 4 bases from V and 4 from J, leaving 10 bases between them. CDR3 length: 13 amino acids. The CDR3 sequence is CASSSGWGTEAFF. CDR3 sequence (DNA): TGTGCCAGCAGTTCGGGGTGGGGCACTGAAGCTTTCTTT.

This clonotype was seen a few times. V is TRBV5-1 and J is TRBJ1-2; maybe TRBD1 (6 bases). Trimming took 7 bases from V and 6 from J, leaving 19 bases between them. The CDR3 has 14 amino acids. Germline values: CDR1 SGHRS, CDR2 YFSETQ. CDR3 residues: CASSPNGGADGYTF. CDR3 bases: TGCGCCAGCTCACCGAACGGGGGCGCCGATGGCTACACCTTC.

This clonotype was observed at least ten times. V usage is TRBV11-3 and J usage is TRBJ2-5; no clear D gene. The V gene lost 0 bases and the J gene lost 4 bases, with 12 bases spanning the gap. Germline V lookup: CDR1 SGHNT, CDR2 YENEEA. This CDR3 spans 15 amino acids. CDR3 sequence reads: CASSLDRGRRETQYF. In nucleotides, the CDR3 is TGTGCCAGCAGCTTAGATAGAGGACGAAGAGAGACCCAGTACTTC.

This clonotype was found a few times. The rearrangement uses TRBV6-6 and TRBJ1-6, with TRBD1 matching over 8 bases. Looked up from germline, CDR1 is MNHNY and CDR2 is SVGAGI (reference sequence). The CDR3 sequence is 13 residues long. Trimming cost V 6 bases and J 10 bases; bases outside gene matches: 5. CDR3 protein: CASSVTGASPLHF. As DNA, the CDR3 is TGTGCCAGCAGCGTGACAGGGGCGTCACCCCTCCACTTT.

This clonotype was counted at least ten times. The chain has TRBV5-1 and TRBJ2-7, with 9 bases matching TRBD1. The CDR3 totals 13 residues. The V gene's germline CDR1 is SGHRS and CDR2 YFSETQ. The V and J ends lost 4 bases and 6 bases, in that order; junction bases with no gene match: 5. CDR3 nucleotides: TGCGCCAGCAGCCCGGGACAGGGTCTCGAGCAGTACTTC. It is translated as CASSPGQGLEQYF.

This clonotype has a count of ten or more. The rearrangement joins TRBV12-3 or TRBV12-4 to TRBJ2-1, with 11 nucleotides matching TRBD2. The CDR3 contains 17 residues. Trimming took 6 bases from V and 1 from J; bases not matched to a gene: 8. CDR3 bases: TGTGCCAGCAGCTCACCACTAGCGGGAGTTTCCTACAATGAGCAGTTCTTC. Its translation is CASSSPLAGVSYNEQFF.

This clonotype was counted at least ten times. The chain uses TRBV19 and TRBJ1-2; 8 bases are shared with TRBD1. The CDR3 length is 12 residues. Germline CDR1 reads LNHDA; CDR2 reads SQIVND (reference sequence). Germline trimming cut 7 bases from V and 4 bases from J; bases unmatched to any gene: 2. CDR3: CASNDRGYGYTF. CDR3 DNA: TGTGCCAGTAACGACAGGGGCTATGGCTACACCTTC.

This clonotype came up many times. The rearrangement links TRBV6-5 to TRBJ1-1; D call uncertain. V dropped 5 bases and J dropped 5 bases, with 15 bases sitting between them. Germline V lookup: CDR1 MNHEY, CDR2 SVGAGI. The CDR3 totals 14 residues. The chain's CDR3 is CASSAVAGGTEAFF. For the CDR3, the DNA is TGTGCCAGCAGTGCCGTGGCGGGAGGAACTGAAGCTTTCTTT.

This clonotype was counted at least ten times. CDR3 bases: TGCGCCAGCAGCCCCGGGACAGGGGGCGAACGGAATCAGCCCCAGCATTTT. The encoded protein is CASSPGTGGERNQPQHF. The rearrangement uses TRBV5-1 and TRBJ1-5; 12 bases align to TRBD1. The germline CDR1 and CDR2 sequences are SGHRS and YFSETQ. After removal of 4 bases from V and 4 bases from J, the junction contained 9 bases not matched to a gene. The CDR3 spans 17 residues.

This clonotype was counted ten times or more. The chain has TRBV2 and TRBJ2-3, with D perhaps TRBD2 (6 bases). With 8 bases removed from V and 6 bases from J, the gap between germline ends came to 12 bases. Germline CDR1 is SNHLY and CDR2 is FYNNEI. This CDR3 spans 12 amino acids. The CDR3 here is CASVEGRDTQYF. The CDR3 region has the DNA TGTGCCAGCGTTGAGGGGAGGGATACGCAGTATTTT.

This clonotype was found many times. The chain employs TRBV14 and TRBJ2-1; TRBD2 matches 8 bases. The CDR3 extends over 16 amino acids. Germline V gives CDR1 SGHDN, CDR2 FVKESK. V shed 5 bases, J shed 7 bases, and the junction held 13 bases outside the gene matches. DNA for the CDR3: TGTGCCAGCAGCAATCTAGCGGGCTCCGGGGCTAATGAGCAGTTCTTC. As protein: CASSNLAGSGANEQFF. Together with reference TRBV14 and TRBJ2-1, the CDR3 gives the full variable domain: EAGVTQFPSHSVIEKGQTVTLRCDPISGHDNLYWYRRVMGKEIKFLLHFVKESKQDESGMPNNRFLAERTGGTYSTLKVQPAELEDSGVYFCASSNLAGSGANEQFFGPGTRLTVL.